One and the same sample provided the 24 T cell receptor beta chains below, sequenced in a study of T cells in localized non-small cell lung cancer. Repertoires were generated with immunoSEQ multiplex PCR, while TCRdb's copy carries only in-frame clones and drops some. The sample has 650 to 850 clones, about 19% seen once. Sequencing used normal lung tissue next to the tumor, obtained before any cancer treatment. The source of these receptors is a female donor at least 60 years old with stage II squamous cell lung carcinoma.

This clone is termed large. The chain employs TRBV11-3 and TRBJ1-2, with 7 bases fitting TRBD1. The V and J ends lost 5 bases and 7 bases, in that order; junction bases with no gene match: 10. Germline lookup yields CDR1 SGHNT and CDR2 YENEEA. CDR3 size: 14 residues. The CDR3 DNA is TGTGCCAGCAGCCTAAGACAGGGAGAAGGTGGCTACACCTTC. This translates into CASSLRQGEGGYTF.

J is TRBJ1-5 and V is TRBV19; 8 bases align to TRBD1. V shed 9 bases and J 6 bases; nucleotides not matched to a gene: 10. Germline V gene data show CDR1 as LNHDA and CDR2 as SQIVND (reference sequence). This CDR3 spans 14 amino acids. The CDR3 DNA reads as TGTGCCAGCATGAGGACAGGGAACCCTCAGCCCCAGCATTTT. Amino acid sequence: CASMRTGNPQPQHF. Drawing the rest from reference TRBV19 and TRBJ1-5, the complete variable domain is DGGITQSPKYLFRKEGQNVTLSCEQNLNHDAMYWYRQDPGQGLRLIYYSQIVNDFQKGDIAEGYSVSREKKESFPLTVTSAQKNPTAFYLCASMRTGNPQPQHFGDGTRLSIL.

This clone appeared a few times. This rearrangement joins TRBV15 to TRBJ2-7; TRBD2 matches at 14 bases. This CDR3 has 15 amino acids. V trimming: 5 bases; J trimming: 2 bases; junction bases outside the gene matches: 2. The germline V gene encodes CDR1 LNHNV and CDR2 YYDKDF (reference sequence). The CDR3 here is CATSLGLAGAYEQYF. The CDR3 bases are TGTGCCACCAGCTTGGGACTAGCGGGAGCCTACGAGCAGTACTTC. Together with reference TRBV15 and TRBJ2-7, the CDR3 gives the full variable domain: DAMVIQNPRYQVTQFGKPVTLSCSQTLNHNVMYWYQQKSSQAPKLLFHYYDKDFNNEADTPDNFQSRRPNTSFCFLDIRSPGLGDTAMYLCATSLGLAGAYEQYFGPGTRLTVT.

Judged by abundance, this clone is large. The chain uses TRBV6-8 and TRBJ1-1, with D hard to call. The V end was cut by 7 bases, the J end by 2 bases, with 14 bases between. The CDR3 consists of 14 residues. Germline V gene sequence: CDR1 MNHGY, CDR2 SAAAGT. The CDR3 loop is CASTEIERNTEAFF. The CDR3 DNA is TGTGCCAGCACCGAAATAGAGAGAAACACTGAAGCTTTCTTT.

Sample share makes this clone medium-sized. The chain recombines TRBV6-8 with TRBJ2-7; possible D gene TRBD1, 5 bases. The length of the CDR3 is 12 residues. Germline lookup yields CDR1 MNHGY and CDR2 SAAAGT. With 7 bases removed from V and 6 bases from J, the gap between germline ends came to 13 bases. CDR3 sequence: CASTPREGEQYF. The CDR3 bases are TGTGCCAGCACTCCCAGGGAAGGCGAGCAGTACTTC.

This clone is classed as large. The chain employs TRBV19 and TRBJ2-1, with a weak D call TRBD1 (5 bases). This CDR3 comprises 16 residues. The germline V gene encodes CDR1 LNHDA and CDR2 SQIVND (reference sequence). Trimming left V 6 bases short and J 2 bases short, with 17 bases between. DNA for the CDR3: TGTGCCAGTAGCCCTAGGGCAGGGCATACCTACAATGAGCAGTTCTTC. As protein: CASSPRAGHTYNEQFF. Complete variable domain (other parts from reference TRBV19 and TRBJ2-1): DGGITQSPKYLFRKEGQNVTLSCEQNLNHDAMYWYRQDPGQGLRLIYYSQIVNDFQKGDIAEGYSVSREKKESFPLTVTSAQKNPTAFYLCASSPRAGHTYNEQFFGPGTRLTVL.

This clone is labeled hyperexpanded (1% or more). The chain carries TRBV6-8 and TRBJ2-7, with 8 bases lining up with TRBD2. The CDR3 covers 16 residues. Unmatched junction bases numbered 12, after V lost 6 bases and J lost 2 bases. The germline gives CDR1 MNHGY, CDR2 SAAAGT. The CDR3 DNA sequence: TGTGCCAGCAGCCCACGACTAGCGACGATCACCTACGAGCAGTACTTC. This translates into CASSPRLATITYEQYF.

A few counts support this clone. The sample contains more than one DNA sequence encoding this CDR3. This chain connects TRBV19 to TRBJ1-2, with unresolved D. CDR3 length: 12 amino acids. Per the germline V gene, CDR1 is LNHDA and CDR2 is SQIVND (reference sequence). The germline V and J ends were trimmed by 9 bases and 2 bases, with 10 bases remaining between them. CDR3 sequence: CASSDRNYGYTF. The CDR3 coding sequence is TGTGCCAGCTCGGACCGAAACTATGGCTACACCTTC.

This chain links TRBV11-3 with TRBJ1-1; D is perhaps TRBD1 (5 bases). The CDR3 is made up of 14 amino acids. Trimming took off 3 bases at V and 2 bases at J, with 10 bases between the two ends. Germline assignment: CDR1 SGHNT and CDR2 YENEEA. The CDR3 bases are TGTGCCAGCAGCTTCGACAGAGAAAACACTGAAGCTTTCTTT. Its protein is CASSFDRENTEAFF.

The gene calls are TRBV29-1 and TRBJ2-3; a weak D match, TRBD2 (6 bases). Germline V lookup: CDR1 SQVTM, CDR2 ANQGSEA. The CDR3 is 16 residues long. V was pared by 4 bases and J by 0 bases, with 17 bases between. CDR3 protein: CSVGNTGAGSTDTQYF. CDR3 bases: TGCAGCGTTGGGAACACGGGAGCGGGTAGCACAGATACGCAGTATTTT.

There are a few counts of this clone. The rearrangement joins TRBV11-3 to TRBJ2-7; the match to TRBD1 covers 10 bases. Germline V lookup: CDR1 SGHNT, CDR2 YENEEA. V was pared by 7 bases and J by 2 bases, with 11 bases of the junction left unmatched. The CDR3 extends over 16 amino acids. The CDR3 DNA follows: TGTGCCAGCATCCCTCGGCAGGGACAGGGGACCTACGAGCAGTACTTC. Translation gives CASIPRQGQGTYEQYF.

This clone was found a few times. This chain joins TRBV19 and TRBJ1-1; 7 nucleotides align to TRBD1. This CDR3 comprises 15 residues. After removal of 6 bases from V and 3 bases from J, the junction contained 10 bases not matched to a gene. Germline V gives CDR1 LNHDA, CDR2 SQIVND (reference sequence). The CDR3 protein is CASSTGDLVYTEAFF. The CDR3 DNA follows: TGTGCCAGTAGCACAGGGGATCTCGTTTACACTGAAGCTTTCTTT. Drawing the rest from reference TRBV19 and TRBJ1-1, the complete variable domain is DGGITQSPKYLFRKEGQNVTLSCEQNLNHDAMYWYRQDPGQGLRLIYYSQIVNDFQKGDIAEGYSVSREKKESFPLTVTSAQKNPTAFYLCASSTGDLVYTEAFFGQGTRLTVV.

The chain couples TRBV1 to TRBJ2-5; TRBD2, the D gene given by the table, was not confirmed from the DNA. TRBV1 is a pseudogene. This CDR3 comprises 20 residues. In DNA form, the CDR3 reads TGCACCAGCAGCCAATACCGCCTTGAGACTAGCGGGGGTAACCAAGAGACCCAGTACTTC. As protein: CTSSQYRLETSGGNQETQYF.

DNA of the CDR3: TGTGCCAGCATGATTGGCCAGGAGGCGGATACGCAGTATTTT. Translation gives CASMIGQEADTQYF. The chain recombines TRBV6-8 with TRBJ2-3, with TRBD2 as a possible D gene (5 bases). This CDR3 spans 14 amino acids. Trimming pared 7 bases from V and 6 bases from J, leaving 17 bases between. In germline, CDR1 is MNHGY, CDR2 SAAAGT.

J is TRBJ1-5 and V is TRBV28; D unclear. CDR1 and CDR2 from the germline V gene are MDHEN and SYDVKM. V gave up 3 bases and J gave up 6 bases, with 6 bases separating them. CDR3 length: 12 amino acids. The CDR3 DNA reads as TGTGCCAGCAGTTTCCCTCGTCAGCCCCAGCATTTT. Protein product: CASSFPRQPQHF.

This clone is labeled large. The CDR3 sequence: CAITRDPTDTQYF. The CDR3 bases are TGTGCCATCACTCGGGATCCCACAGATACGCAGTATTTT. This chain joins TRBV6-8 and TRBJ2-3; maybe TRBD2 (5 bases). The CDR3 spans 13 residues. The V end lost 10 bases, the J end lost 2 bases, and 13 bases lay between the germline ends. Per germline, CDR1 MNHGY and CDR2 SAAAGT.

This clone qualifies as hyperexpanded (1% or more). The rearrangement links TRBV6-8 to TRBJ2-5, with 7 bases matching TRBD2. Trimming took 8 bases from V and 9 from J; bases not matched to a gene: 18. Germline assignment: CDR1 MNHGY and CDR2 SAAAGT. This CDR3 is built from 15 residues. The CDR3 sequence: CASSREARTSSAQYF. Written as DNA, the CDR3 is TGTGCCAGCTCTCGGGAGGCCCGGACGTCGTCGGCCCAGTACTTC.

This clone was detected only a few times. The chain is built from TRBV28 and TRBJ1-4; possible D gene TRBD1, 5 bases. The CDR3 sequence is 17 residues long. Deletions cut 7 bases from V and 3 bases from J, with 21 bases between. CDR1 and CDR2 (germline): MDHEN, SYDVKM. CDR3 sequence reads: CASTSNQGAGSNEKLFF. CDR3 nucleotides: TGTGCCAGCACCTCAAACCAAGGGGCCGGATCTAATGAAAAACTGTTTTTT.

By proportion, this clone is medium-sized. The gene calls are TRBV11-3 and TRBJ2-5; maybe TRBD1 (6 bases). The V end lost 2 bases, the J end lost 4 bases, and 14 bases lay between the germline ends. The CDR3 is 15 amino acids. The V gene's germline CDR1 is SGHNT and CDR2 YENEEA. CDR3 bases: TGTGCCAGCAGCTTATTATCAGGGGCTCGAGAGACCCAGTACTTC. This translates into CASSLLSGARETQYF.

Within the sample, this clone is medium-sized (0.01 to 0.1%). As DNA, the CDR3 is TGTGCCAGCAGCTCAGCCCGACAGGCGGGGAAGGGGCAGCCCCAGCATTTT. This sequence encodes CASSSARQAGKGQPQHF. The V and J genes are TRBV6-7 and TRBJ1-5; possible D gene TRBD1, 6 bases. TRBV6-7 is labeled an ORF, and its function is uncertain. Trimming removed 6 bases at V and 7 bases at J, with 25 bases between. This CDR3 comprises 17 residues.

The chain uses TRBV6-8 and TRBJ1-4; D remains unclear. Germline CDR1 reads MNHGY; CDR2 reads SAAAGT. CDR3 size: 13 residues. The ends were cut back, 9 bases at V and 7 bases at J, with 15 bases in the middle. The CDR3 DNA follows: TGTGCCAGTCTACAGTTTTGGGGTGAAAAACTGTTTTTT. It is translated as CASLQFWGEKLFF.

This clone turned up a few times. The chain combines TRBV6-8 with TRBJ1-1; D remains ambiguous. V was trimmed by 0 bases and J by 4 bases, leaving 9 bases between them. CDR1 is MNHGY and CDR2 is SAAAGT in the germline V gene. This CDR3 has 14 residues. CDR3 sequence reads: CASSYSQVGTEAFF. CDR3 DNA sequence: TGTGCCAGCAGTTACTCCCAGGTCGGCACTGAAGCTTTCTTT.

This clone was seen once. The chain uses TRBV19 and TRBJ2-7; D assignment may be TRBD1 or TRBD2 (6 bases each). This CDR3 has 15 residues. V gave up 7 bases and J gave up 0 bases, with 16 bases separating them. Germline V gene sequence: CDR1 LNHDA, CDR2 SQIVND (reference sequence). CDR3 sequence: CASKLEGGISYEQYF. As DNA, the CDR3 is TGTGCCAGTAAACTAGAGGGGGGAATCTCCTACGAGCAGTACTTC.

The chain recombines TRBV11-1 with TRBJ2-6; perhaps D is TRBD1 or TRBD2 (5 bases each). V gave up 2 bases and J gave up 1 base, with 12 bases separating them. Germline lookup yields CDR1 SGHAT and CDR2 FQDESV (reference sequence). The CDR3 is made up of 17 amino acids. DNA for the CDR3: TGTGCCAGCAGCTTAAATTTATGGGGGTCTGGGGCCAACGTCCTGACTTTC. Its translation: CASSLNLWGSGANVLTF.